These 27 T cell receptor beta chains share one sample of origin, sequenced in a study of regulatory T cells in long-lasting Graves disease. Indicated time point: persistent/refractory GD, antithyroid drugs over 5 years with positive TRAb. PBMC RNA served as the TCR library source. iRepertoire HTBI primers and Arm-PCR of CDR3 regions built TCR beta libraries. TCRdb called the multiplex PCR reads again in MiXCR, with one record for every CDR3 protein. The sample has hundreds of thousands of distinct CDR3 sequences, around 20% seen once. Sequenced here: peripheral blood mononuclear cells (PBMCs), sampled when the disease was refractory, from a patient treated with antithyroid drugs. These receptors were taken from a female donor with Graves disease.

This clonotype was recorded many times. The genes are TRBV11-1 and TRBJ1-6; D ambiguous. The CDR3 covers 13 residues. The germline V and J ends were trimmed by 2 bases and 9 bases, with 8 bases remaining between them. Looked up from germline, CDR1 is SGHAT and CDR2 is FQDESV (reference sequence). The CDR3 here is CASSLLASSPLHF. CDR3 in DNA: TGTGCCAGCAGCTTATTGGCAAGTTCACCCCTCCACTTT.

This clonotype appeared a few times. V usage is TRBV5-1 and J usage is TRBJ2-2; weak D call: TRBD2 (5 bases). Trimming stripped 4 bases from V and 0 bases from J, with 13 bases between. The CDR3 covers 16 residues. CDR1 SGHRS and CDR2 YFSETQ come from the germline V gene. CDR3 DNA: TGCGCCAGCAGCGGAGGAGCACACGCGAACACCGGGGAGCTGTTTTTT. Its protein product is CASSGGAHANTGELFF.

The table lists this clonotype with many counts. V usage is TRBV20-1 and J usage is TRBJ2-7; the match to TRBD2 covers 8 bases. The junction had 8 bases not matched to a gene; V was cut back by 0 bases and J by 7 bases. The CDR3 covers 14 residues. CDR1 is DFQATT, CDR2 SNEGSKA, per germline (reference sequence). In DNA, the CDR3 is TGCAGTGCTAGAGATCAGAGCGGGGGAAGGGAGCAGTACTTC. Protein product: CSARDQSGGREQYF.

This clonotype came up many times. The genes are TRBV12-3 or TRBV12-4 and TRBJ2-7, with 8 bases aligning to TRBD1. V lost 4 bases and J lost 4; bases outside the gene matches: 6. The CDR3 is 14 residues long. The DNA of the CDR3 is TGTGCCAGCAGTTGGGGGACAGGTTTGTACGAGCAGTACTTC. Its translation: CASSWGTGLYEQYF.

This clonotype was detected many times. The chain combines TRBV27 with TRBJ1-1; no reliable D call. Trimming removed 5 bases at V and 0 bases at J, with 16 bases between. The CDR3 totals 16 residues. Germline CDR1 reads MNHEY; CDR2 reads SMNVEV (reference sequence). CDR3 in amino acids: CASSPDLRQLNTEAFF. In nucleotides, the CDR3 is TGTGCCAGCAGTCCGGACCTCCGACAACTGAACACTGAAGCTTTCTTT.

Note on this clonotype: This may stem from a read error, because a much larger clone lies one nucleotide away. CDR3 sequence (DNA): TGCGCCAGCACCGACTCGGAGACCCGCTACGTGCAGTACTTC. The encoded protein is CASTDSETRYVQYF. The rearrangement links TRBV5-1 to TRBJ2-7, with D unclear. CDR3 length equals 14 residues. Germline V gene data show CDR1 as SGHRS and CDR2 as YFSETQ.

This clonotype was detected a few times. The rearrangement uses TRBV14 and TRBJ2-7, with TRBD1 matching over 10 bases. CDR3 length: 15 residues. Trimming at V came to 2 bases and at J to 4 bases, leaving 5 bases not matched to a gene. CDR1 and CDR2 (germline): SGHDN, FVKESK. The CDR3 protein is CASSQLGTGVYEQYF. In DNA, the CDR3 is TGTGCCAGCAGCCAACTCGGGACAGGGGTATACGAGCAGTACTTC.

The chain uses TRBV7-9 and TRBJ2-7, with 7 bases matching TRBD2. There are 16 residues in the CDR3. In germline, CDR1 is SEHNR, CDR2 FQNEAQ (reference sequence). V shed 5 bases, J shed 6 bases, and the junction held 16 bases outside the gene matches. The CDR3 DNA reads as TGTGCCAGCAGCCGCCCCCCCGGAGCGGGACGGGGCGAGCAGTACTTC. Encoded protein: CASSRPPGAGRGEQYF.

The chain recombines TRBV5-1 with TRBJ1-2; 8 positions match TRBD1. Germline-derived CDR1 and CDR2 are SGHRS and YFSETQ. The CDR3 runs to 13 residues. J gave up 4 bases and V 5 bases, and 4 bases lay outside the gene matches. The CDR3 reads CASSMTGVYGYTF. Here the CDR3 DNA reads TGCGCCAGCAGTATGACAGGGGTCTATGGCTACACCTTC.

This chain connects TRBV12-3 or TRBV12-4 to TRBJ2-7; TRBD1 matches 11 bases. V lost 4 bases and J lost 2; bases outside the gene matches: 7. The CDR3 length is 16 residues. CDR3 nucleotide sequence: TGTGCCAGCAGTTCAGATTGGGACAGGGGGGCCTACGAGCAGTACTTC. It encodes CASSSDWDRGAYEQYF.

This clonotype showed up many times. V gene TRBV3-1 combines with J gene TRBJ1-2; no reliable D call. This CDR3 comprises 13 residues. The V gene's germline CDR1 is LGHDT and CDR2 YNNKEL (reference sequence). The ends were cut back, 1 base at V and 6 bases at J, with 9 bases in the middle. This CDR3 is CASSQGPNNGYTF. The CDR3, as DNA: TGTGCCAGCAGCCAAGGGCCCAATAATGGCTACACCTTC.

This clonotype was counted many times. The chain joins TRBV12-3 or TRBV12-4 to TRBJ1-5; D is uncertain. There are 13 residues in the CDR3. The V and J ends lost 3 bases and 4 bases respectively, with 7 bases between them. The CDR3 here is CASSFVENQPQHF. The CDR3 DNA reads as TGTGCCAGCAGTTTTGTCGAAAATCAGCCCCAGCATTTT.

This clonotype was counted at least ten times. The CDR3, as DNA: TGTGCCAGCAGCTTAGATTATTTGGCCTACCAACCCTACGAGCAGTACTTC. Encoded protein: CASSLDYLAYQPYEQYF. This chain connects TRBV11-2 to TRBJ2-7; D unclear. This CDR3 contains 17 residues. The V end was cut by 0 bases, the J end by 2 bases, with 17 bases between. Germline lookup yields CDR1 SGHAT and CDR2 FQNNGV.

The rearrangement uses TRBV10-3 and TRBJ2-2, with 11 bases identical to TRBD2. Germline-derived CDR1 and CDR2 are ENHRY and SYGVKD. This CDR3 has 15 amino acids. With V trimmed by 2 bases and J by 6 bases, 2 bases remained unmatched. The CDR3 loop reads CAISETGLAAGELFF. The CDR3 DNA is TGTGCCATCAGTGAGACGGGACTAGCGGCCGGGGAGCTGTTTTTT.

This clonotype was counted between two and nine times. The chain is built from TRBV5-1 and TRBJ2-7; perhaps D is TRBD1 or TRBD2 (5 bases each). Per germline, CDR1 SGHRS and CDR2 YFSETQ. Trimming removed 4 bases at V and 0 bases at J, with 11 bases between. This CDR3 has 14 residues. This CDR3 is CASSMGRSSYEQYF. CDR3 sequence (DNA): TGCGCCAGCAGCATGGGACGGAGCTCCTACGAGCAGTACTTC.

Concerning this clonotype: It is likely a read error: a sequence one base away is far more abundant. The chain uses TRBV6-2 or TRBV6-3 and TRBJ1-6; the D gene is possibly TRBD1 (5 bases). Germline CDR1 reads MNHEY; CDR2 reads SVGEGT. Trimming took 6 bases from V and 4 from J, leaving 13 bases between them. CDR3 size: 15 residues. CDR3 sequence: CASRQDRAYNSPLHF. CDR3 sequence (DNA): TGTGCCAGCAGACAAGACAGAGCTTATAATTCACCCCTCCACTTT.

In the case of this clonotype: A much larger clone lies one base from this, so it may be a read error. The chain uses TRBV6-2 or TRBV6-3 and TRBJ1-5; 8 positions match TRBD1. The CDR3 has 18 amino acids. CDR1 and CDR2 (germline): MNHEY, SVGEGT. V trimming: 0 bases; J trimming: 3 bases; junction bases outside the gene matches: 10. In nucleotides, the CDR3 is TGTGCCAGCAGTTACTCCGGGACAGGCGTCGACGCCAATCAGCCCCAGCATTTT. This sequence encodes CASSYSGTGVDANQPQHF.

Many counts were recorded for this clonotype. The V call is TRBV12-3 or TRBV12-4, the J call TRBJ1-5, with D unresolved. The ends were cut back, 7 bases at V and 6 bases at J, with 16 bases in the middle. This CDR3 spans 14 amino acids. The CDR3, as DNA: TGTGCCAGCACCCAAAGGGAGGGAATTCAGCCCCAGCATTTT. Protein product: CASTQREGIQPQHF.

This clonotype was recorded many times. In DNA, the CDR3 is TGTGCCAGCAGTTTTCCTCGGCCGACAGCCCTTTATGGCTACACCTTC. Translating it yields CASSFPRPTALYGYTF. V usage is TRBV28 and J usage is TRBJ1-2; TRBD1 might be the D (5 bases). The CDR3 loop spans 16 amino acids. Looked up from germline, CDR1 is MDHEN and CDR2 is SYDVKM. Trimming cost V 3 bases and J 5 bases, with 19 bases left between them.

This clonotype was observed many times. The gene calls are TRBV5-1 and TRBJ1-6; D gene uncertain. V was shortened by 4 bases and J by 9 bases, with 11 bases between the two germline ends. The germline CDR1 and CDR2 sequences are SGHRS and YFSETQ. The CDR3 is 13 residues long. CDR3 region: CASSPEGGSPLHF. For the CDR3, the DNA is TGCGCCAGCAGCCCAGAGGGAGGTTCACCCCTCCACTTT.

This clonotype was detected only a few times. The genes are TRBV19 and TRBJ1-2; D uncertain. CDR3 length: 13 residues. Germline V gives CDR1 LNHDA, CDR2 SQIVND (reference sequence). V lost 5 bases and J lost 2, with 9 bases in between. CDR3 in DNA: TGTGCCAGTAGTGTGTCCGAGAACTATGGCTACACCTTC. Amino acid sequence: CASSVSENYGYTF. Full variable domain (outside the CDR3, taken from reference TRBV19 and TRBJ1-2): DGGITQSPKYLFRKEGQNVTLSCEQNLNHDAMYWYRQDPGQGLRLIYYSQIVNDFQKGDIAEGYSVSREKKESFPLTVTSAQKNPTAFYLCASSVSENYGYTFGSGTRLTVV.

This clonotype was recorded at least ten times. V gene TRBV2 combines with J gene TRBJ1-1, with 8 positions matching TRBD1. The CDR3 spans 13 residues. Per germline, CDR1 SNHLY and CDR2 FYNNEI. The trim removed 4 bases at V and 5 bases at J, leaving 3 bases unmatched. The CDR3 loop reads CASSARTGTEAFF. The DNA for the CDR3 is TGTGCCAGCAGTGCCAGGACAGGGACTGAAGCTTTCTTT.

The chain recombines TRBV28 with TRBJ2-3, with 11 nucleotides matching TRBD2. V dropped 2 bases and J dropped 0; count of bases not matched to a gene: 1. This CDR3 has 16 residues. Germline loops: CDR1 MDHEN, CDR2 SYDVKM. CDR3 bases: TGTGCCAGCAGTTTACTAGCGGGAGGAAGCACAGATACGCAGTATTTT. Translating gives CASSLLAGGSTDTQYF.

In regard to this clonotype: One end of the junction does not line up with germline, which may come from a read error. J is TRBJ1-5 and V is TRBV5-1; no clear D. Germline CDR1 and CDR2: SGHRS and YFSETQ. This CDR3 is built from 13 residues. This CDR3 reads CASREDPDQPQDF. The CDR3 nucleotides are TGCGCCAGCCGTGAAGACCCGGATCAGCCCCAGGATTTT.

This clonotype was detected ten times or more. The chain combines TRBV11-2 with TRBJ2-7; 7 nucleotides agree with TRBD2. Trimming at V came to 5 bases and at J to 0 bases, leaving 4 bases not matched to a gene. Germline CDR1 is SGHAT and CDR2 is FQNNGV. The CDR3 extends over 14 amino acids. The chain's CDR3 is CASSVTSSSYEQYF. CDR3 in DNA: TGTGCCAGCAGCGTGACTAGCTCCTCCTACGAGCAGTACTTC.

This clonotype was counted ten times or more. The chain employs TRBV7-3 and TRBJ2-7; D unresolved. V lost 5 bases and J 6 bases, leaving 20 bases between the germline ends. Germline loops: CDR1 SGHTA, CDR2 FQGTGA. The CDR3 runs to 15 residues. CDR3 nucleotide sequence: TGTGCCAGCAGCCCCAGTCGAGATGGTCCCTCCGAGCAGTACTTC. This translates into CASSPSRDGPSEQYF.

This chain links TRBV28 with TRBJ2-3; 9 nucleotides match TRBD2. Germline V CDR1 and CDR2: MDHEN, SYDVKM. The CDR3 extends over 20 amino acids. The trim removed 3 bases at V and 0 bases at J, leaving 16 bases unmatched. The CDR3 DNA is TGTGCCAGCAGTTTCCAGCTAGCGGGGCTTCCCCGTCTTAGCACAGATACGCAGTATTTT. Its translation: CASSFQLAGLPRLSTDTQYF.